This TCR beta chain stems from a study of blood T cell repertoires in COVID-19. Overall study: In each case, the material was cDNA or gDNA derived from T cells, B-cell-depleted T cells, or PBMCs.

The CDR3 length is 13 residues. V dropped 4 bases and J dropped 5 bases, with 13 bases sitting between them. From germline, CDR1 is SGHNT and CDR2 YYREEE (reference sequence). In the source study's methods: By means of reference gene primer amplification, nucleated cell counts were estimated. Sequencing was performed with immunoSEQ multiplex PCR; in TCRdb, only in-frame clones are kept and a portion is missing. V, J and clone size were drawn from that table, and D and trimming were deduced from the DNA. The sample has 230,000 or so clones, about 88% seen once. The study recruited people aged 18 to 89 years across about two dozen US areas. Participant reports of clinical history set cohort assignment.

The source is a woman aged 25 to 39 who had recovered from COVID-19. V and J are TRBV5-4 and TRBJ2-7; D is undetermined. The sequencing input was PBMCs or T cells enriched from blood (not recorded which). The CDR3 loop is CASSLWAVHEQYF. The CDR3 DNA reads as TGTGCCAGCAGCCTATGGGCAGTTCACGAGCAGTACTTC.